The T cell receptor beta chain described here comes from a study of T-cell memory formation after mild COVID-19. TCRdb ran MiXCR on the 5' RACE reads and lists one entry per CDR3 protein. This sample has roughly 190,000 distinct CDR3 sequences; approximately 20% occur once, and the top ten carry 2% to 2.5%. V lost 8 bases to trimming and J lost 5 bases, with 19 bases between them. CDR1 and CDR2 (germline): DFQATT, SNEGSKA (reference sequence). The CDR3 runs 14 residues. General study points: Second-wave clones peaking on day 37 lacked confirmed SARS-CoV-2 specificity. Among clones contracting day 15 to 85, CD4/CD8 was balanced, whereas later expanders leaned CD4+. Cross-reactive memory appears to have joined, as suggested by some responding clones showing up in pre-infection memory.

Comments on this clonotype: Its matching antigen is unknown.

Sequencing was performed on PBMCs or a T cell subset sorted from them (not recorded which). The TCR comes from an adult woman who had mild COVID-19 (a few samples of this study predate the infection). Cell type and time point are not known. The genes are TRBV20-1 and TRBJ2-1; weak D call: TRBD2 (7 bases). The CDR3 nucleotides are TGCAGTTCCAGGTATGGCGGGGGCAACAATGAGCAGTTCTTC. Protein: CSSRYGGGNNEQFF.